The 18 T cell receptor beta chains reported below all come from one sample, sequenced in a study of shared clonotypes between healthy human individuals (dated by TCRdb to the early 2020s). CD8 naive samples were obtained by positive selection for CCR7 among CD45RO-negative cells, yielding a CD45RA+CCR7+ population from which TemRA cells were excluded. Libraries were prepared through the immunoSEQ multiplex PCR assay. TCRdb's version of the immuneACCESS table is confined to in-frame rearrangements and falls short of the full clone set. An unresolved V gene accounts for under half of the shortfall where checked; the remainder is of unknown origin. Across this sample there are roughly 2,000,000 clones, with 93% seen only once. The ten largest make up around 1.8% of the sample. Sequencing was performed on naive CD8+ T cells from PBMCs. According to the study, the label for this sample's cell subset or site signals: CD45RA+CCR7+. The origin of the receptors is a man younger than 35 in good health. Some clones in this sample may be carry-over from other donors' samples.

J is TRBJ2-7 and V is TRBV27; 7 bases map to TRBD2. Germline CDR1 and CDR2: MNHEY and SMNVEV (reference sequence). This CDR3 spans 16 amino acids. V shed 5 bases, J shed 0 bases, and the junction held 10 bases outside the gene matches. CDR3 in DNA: TGTGCCAGCAGTCCAGGAAGGCGGGGGAACTCCTACGAGCAGTACTTC. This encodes CASSPGRRGNSYEQYF.

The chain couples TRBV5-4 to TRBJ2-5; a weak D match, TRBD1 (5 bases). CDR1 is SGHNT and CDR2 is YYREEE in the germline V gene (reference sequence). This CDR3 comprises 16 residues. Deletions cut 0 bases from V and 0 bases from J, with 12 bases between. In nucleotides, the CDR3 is TGTGCCAGCAGCTTGGCAGGGCAGGCACACCAAGAGACCCAGTACTTC. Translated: CASSLAGQAHQETQYF.

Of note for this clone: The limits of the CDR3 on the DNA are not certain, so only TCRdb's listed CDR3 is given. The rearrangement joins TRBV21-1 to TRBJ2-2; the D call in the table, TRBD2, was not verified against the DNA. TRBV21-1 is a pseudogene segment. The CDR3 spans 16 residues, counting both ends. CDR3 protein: CASSKVGGGNTGELFF.

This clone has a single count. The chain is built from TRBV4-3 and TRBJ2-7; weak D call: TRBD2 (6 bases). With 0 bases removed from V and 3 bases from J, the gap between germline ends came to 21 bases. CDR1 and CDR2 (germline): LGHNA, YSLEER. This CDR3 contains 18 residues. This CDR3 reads CASSQESLPGLILYEQYF. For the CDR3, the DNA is TGCGCCAGCAGCCAAGAAAGCTTACCGGGACTTATACTCTACGAGCAGTACTTC.

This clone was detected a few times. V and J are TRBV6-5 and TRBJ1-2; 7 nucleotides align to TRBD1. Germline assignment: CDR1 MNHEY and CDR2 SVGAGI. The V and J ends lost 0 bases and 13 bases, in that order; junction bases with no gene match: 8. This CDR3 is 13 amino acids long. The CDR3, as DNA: TGTGCCAGCAGTTACTCGGAGGACAGGAGGAGCACCTTC. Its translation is CASSYSEDRRSTF.

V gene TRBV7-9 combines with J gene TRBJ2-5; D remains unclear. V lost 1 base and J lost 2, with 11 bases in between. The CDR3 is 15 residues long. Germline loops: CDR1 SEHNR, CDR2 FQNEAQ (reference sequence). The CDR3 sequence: CASSLVLAPQETQYF. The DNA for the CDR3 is TGTGCCAGCAGCTTAGTATTGGCACCGCAAGAGACCCAGTACTTC.

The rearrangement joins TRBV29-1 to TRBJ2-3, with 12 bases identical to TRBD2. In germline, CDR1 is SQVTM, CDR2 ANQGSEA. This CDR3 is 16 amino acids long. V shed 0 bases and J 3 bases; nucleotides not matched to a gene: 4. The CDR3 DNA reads TGCAGCGTTGAAGACGGACTAGCGGGAACTACAGATACGCAGTATTTT. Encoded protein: CSVEDGLAGTTDTQYF.

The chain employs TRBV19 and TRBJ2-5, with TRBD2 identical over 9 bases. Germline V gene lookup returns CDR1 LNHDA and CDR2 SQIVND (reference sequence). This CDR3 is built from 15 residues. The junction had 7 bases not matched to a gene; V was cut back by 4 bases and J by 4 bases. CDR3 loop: CASSRGLAGVETQYF. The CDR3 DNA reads TGTGCCAGTAGTAGGGGCTTAGCGGGAGTAGAGACCCAGTACTTC.

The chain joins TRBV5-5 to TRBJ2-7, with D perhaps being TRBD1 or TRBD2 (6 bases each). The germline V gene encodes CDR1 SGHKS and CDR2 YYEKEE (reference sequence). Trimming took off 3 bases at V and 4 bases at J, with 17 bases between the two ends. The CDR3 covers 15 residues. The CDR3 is CASSWAPDSGYEQYF. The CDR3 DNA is TGTGCCAGCAGCTGGGCGCCGGACAGCGGGTACGAGCAGTACTTC.

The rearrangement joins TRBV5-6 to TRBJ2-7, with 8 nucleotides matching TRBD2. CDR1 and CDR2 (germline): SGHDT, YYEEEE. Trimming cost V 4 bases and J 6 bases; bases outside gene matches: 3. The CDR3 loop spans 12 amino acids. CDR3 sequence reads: CASSRGGSEQYF. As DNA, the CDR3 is TGTGCCAGCAGCCGGGGGGGCTCCGAGCAGTACTTC. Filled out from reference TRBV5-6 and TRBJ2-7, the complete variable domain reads DAGVTQSPTHLIKTRGQQVTLRCSPKSGHDTVSWYQQALGQGPQFIFQYYEEEERQRGNFPDRFSGHQFPNYSSELNVNALLLGDSALYLCASSRGGSEQYFGPGTRLTVT.

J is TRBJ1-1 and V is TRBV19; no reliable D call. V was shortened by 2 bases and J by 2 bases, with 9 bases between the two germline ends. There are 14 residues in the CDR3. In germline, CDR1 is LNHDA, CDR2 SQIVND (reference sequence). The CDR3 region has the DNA TGTGCCAGTAGTATATGGGGTATTAACACTGAAGCTTTCTTT. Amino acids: CASSIWGINTEAFF.

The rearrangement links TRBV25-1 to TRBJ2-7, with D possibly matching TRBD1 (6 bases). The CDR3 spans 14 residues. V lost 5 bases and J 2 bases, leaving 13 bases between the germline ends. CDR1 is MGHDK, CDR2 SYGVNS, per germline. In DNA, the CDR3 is TGTGCCAGCAGTAACGGCAGGGGACCCTACGAGCAGTACTTC. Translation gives CASSNGRGPYEQYF.

The CDR3 DNA reads TGTGCCAGCAGCCCCTCACCAGGACAGGGCTATGGCTACACCTTC. Residues: CASSPSPGQGYGYTF. The chain couples TRBV9 to TRBJ1-2, with 8 bases fitting TRBD1. The CDR3 spans 15 residues. Germline assignment: CDR1 SGDLS and CDR2 YYNGEE. V lost 4 bases, J lost 4 bases, and 9 bases stayed unmatched.

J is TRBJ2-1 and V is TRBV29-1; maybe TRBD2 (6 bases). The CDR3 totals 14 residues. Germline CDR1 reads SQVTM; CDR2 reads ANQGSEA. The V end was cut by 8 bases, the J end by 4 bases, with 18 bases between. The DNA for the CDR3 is TGCAGCTCGTGGGACTTGACTCTTTACAATGAGCAGTTCTTC. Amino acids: CSSWDLTLYNEQFF.

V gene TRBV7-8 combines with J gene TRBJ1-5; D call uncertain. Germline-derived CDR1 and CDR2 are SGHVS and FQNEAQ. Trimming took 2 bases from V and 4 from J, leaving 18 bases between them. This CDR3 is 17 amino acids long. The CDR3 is CASSLRAAVQTNQPQHF. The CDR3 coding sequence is TGTGCCAGCAGCTTACGGGCAGCGGTACAAACTAATCAGCCCCAGCATTTT.

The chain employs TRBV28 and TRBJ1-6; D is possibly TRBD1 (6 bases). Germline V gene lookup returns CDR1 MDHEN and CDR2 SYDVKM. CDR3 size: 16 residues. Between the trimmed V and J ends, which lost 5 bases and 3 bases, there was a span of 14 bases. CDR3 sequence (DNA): TGTGCCAGCAGTCCTGGACAGAGCCTCTATAATTCACCCCTCCACTTT. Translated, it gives CASSPGQSLYNSPLHF.

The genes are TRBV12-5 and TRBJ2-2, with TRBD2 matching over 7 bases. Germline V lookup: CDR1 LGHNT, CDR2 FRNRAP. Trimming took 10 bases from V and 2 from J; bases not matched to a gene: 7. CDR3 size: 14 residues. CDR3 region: CATGTTLNTGELFF. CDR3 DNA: TGTGCTACCGGGACTACCCTTAACACCGGGGAGCTGTTTTTT. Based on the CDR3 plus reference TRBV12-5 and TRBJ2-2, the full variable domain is DARVTQTPRHKVTEMGQEVTMRCQPILGHNTVFWYRQTMMQGLELLAYFRNRAPLDDSGMPKDRFSAEMPDATLATLKIQPSEPRDSAVYFCATGTTLNTGELFFGEGSRLTVL.

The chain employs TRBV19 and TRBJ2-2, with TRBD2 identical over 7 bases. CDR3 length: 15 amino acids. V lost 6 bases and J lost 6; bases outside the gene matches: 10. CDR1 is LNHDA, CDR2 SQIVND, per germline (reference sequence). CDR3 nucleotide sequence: TGTGCCAGTAGCCCGGGGACGGCGGGGGCCGGGGAGCTGTTTTTT. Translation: CASSPGTAGAGELFF.